These T cell receptor beta chains were read from a single sample in a study of blood T cell repertoires in COVID-19. The repertoire was sequenced with immunoSEQ multiplex PCR; TCRdb's copy has only in-frame clones and lacks some. The sample holds roughly 250,000 clones, nearly 85% seen once. Sequenced input: peripheral blood. These receptors were collected from a human donor in a cohort sampled during active COVID-19. Each CDR3 is given with its conserved first and last residue. The D gene is left open where the match is weak. Size is omitted from some rows. Given values are once, few, many or a class for expanded clones.

V	J	size	D	CDR3	DNA
TRBV4-2	TRBJ2-7	many	TRBD1	CASSQEEGALDEQYF	TGTGCCAGCAGCCAAGAAGAGGGGGCTTTAGACGAGCAGTACTTC
TRBV6-5	TRBJ1-6	NA	NA	CASSSYNSPLHF	TGTGCCAGCAGTTCTTATAATTCACCCCTCCACTTT
TRBV18	TRBJ1-1	NA	NA	CASSPLGGTEAFF	TGTGCCAGCTCACCACTGGGGGGCACTGAAGCTTTCTTT
TRBV7-9	TRBJ2-1	few	TRBD2	CASSLPAGGAEQFF	TGTGCCAGCAGCTTACCAGCGGGGGGAGCTGAGCAGTTCTTC
TRBV6-1	TRBJ2-5	NA	TRBD1	CASSAYWTGEQETQYF	TGTGCCAGCAGTGCATACTGGACAGGGGAGCAAGAGACCCAGTACTTC
TRBV10-3	TRBJ1-5	NA	TRBD1	CAISESAGQSSNQPQHF	TGTGCCATCAGTGAGTCCGCGGGACAGAGTAGCAATCAGCCCCAGCATTTT
TRBV6-5	TRBJ1-6	NA	NA	CASSPGTSGPLHF	TGTGCCAGCAGCCCCGGGACATCGGGTCCCCTCCACTTT
TRBV5-1	TRBJ2-7	NA	NA	CASSFKYPGEQYF	TGCGCCAGCAGCTTCAAGTACCCGGGTGAGCAGTACTTC
TRBV3-1/TRBV3-2	TRBJ2-7	NA	NA	CASSQDPGQGLEQYF	TGTGCCAGCAGCCAAGATCCGGGTCAGGGGTTGGAGCAGTACTTC
TRBV19	TRBJ1-6	once	TRBD1	CASTRRRTGGGNSPLHF	TGTGCCAGTACCCGCCGCAGGACAGGGGGCGGTAATTCACCCCTCCACTTT
TRBV7-2	TRBJ1-2	NA	NA	CASSLLPTDSYTF	TGTGCCAGCAGCTTATTACCAACCGACAGCTACACCTTC
TRBV19	TRBJ1-2	NA	TRBD1	CASSKDRGNLYGYTF	TGTGCCAGTAGTAAGGACAGGGGGAACCTCTATGGCTACACCTTC
TRBV9	TRBJ1-1	few	NA	CASSVAGQNTEAFF	TGTGCCAGCAGCGTAGCTGGGCAGAACACTGAAGCTTTCTTT
TRBV18	TRBJ1-3	NA	NA	CASSPGGGNTIYF	TGTGCCAGCTCACCAGGAGGTGGAAACACCATATATTTT
TRBV14	TRBJ1-2	NA	NA	CASSQDPTGYYGYGYTF	TGTGCCAGCAGCCAAGATCCCACAGGGTACTATGGCTATGGCTACACCTTC
TRBV7-9	TRBJ1-4	NA	NA	CASSTTGLTNEKLFF	TGTGCCAGCAGTACAACAGGGCTGACTAATGAAAAACTGTTTTTT
TRBV5-8	TRBJ1-4	NA	NA	CASSPGQGATNEKLFF	TGTGCCAGCAGCCCGGGACAAGGGGCAACTAATGAAAAACTGTTTTTT
TRBV6-6	TRBJ1-5	once	NA	CASTDSGGYSNQPQHF	TGTGCCAGCACCGATTCCGGCGGCTATAGCAATCAGCCCCAGCATTTT
TRBV11-3	TRBJ2-1	NA	NA	CASSLDLASRSNEQFF	TGTGCCAGCAGCTTAGATCTGGCTAGCCGGAGCAATGAGCAGTTCTTC
TRBV5-1	TRBJ2-7	once	NA	CASSLGGSQTYEQYF	TGCGCCAGCAGCTTGGGAGGGTCCCAGACCTACGAGCAGTACTTC
TRBV5-1	TRBJ2-5	NA	TRBD2	CASSLGVISGKQETQYF	TGCGCCAGCAGCCTGGGCGTAATTAGCGGGAAACAAGAGACCCAGTACTTC
TRBV18	TRBJ2-7	few	TRBD1	CASSPPGTGGRYEQYF	TGTGCCAGCTCACCACCGGGGACAGGGGGCCGGTACGAGCAGTACTTC
TRBV27	TRBJ2-4	NA	TRBD1	CASRTAGTGASKNIQYF	TGTGCCAGCAGGACGGCCGGGACAGGGGCGTCCAAAAACATTCAGTACTTC
TRBV27	TRBJ2-1	NA	TRBD2	CASRDGTSWGGRDNEQFF	TGTGCCAGCAGGGACGGGACTAGCTGGGGGGGAAGAGACAATGAGCAGTTCTTC
TRBV3-1/TRBV3-2	TRBJ2-5	few	TRBD1	CASRGQGEETQYF	TGTGCCAGCAGGGGACAGGGGGAGGAGACCCAGTACTTC
TRBV2	TRBJ1-2	NA	NA	CASSRQATLYGYTF	TGTGCCAGCAGCAGACAGGCCACACTCTATGGCTACACCTTC
TRBV6-2/TRBV6-3	TRBJ2-1	NA	TRBD2	CASSNLVATLLAGPYNEQFF	TGTGCCAGCAGTAATCTAGTCGCAACCTTACTAGCGGGCCCCTACAATGAGCAGTTCTTC
TRBV4-3	TRBJ1-1	NA	NA	CASSIYQGAEAFF	TGCGCCAGCAGTATATACCAGGGTGCTGAAGCTTTCTTT
TRBV18	TRBJ2-4	once	TRBD2	CASSPYSGHVAKNIQYF	TGTGCCAGCTCACCATATAGCGGGCATGTAGCCAAAAACATTCAGTACTTC
TRBV19	TRBJ1-4	NA	TRBD1	CASSSRPGQAGEKLFF	TGTGCCAGTAGTTCGAGACCGGGACAGGCAGGTGAAAAACTGTTTTTT